The sample holds one count of the clone carrying this TCR beta chain. The sample belongs to a study of technical replicates of blood from a handful of donors. Sequencing was performed with immunoSEQ multiplex PCR; in TCRdb, only in-frame clones are kept and a portion is missing. The repertoire consists of about 83,000 clones, with about 96% occurring once and the leading ten covering 0.3% to 0.35%. The origin of this receptor is a human donor in good health. Specimen: T cells isolated from PBMCs.

CDR3 loop: CASLEREESEQFF. The CDR3 DNA is TGTGCCAGCCTTGAGCGGGAGGAAAGTGAGCAGTTCTTC. J is TRBJ2-1 and V is TRBV25-1; 9 bases are a match to TRBD2. CDR1 is MGHDK and CDR2 is SYGVNS in the germline V gene. The V and J ends lost 8 bases and 9 bases, in that order; junction bases with no gene match: 8. This CDR3 has 13 amino acids.